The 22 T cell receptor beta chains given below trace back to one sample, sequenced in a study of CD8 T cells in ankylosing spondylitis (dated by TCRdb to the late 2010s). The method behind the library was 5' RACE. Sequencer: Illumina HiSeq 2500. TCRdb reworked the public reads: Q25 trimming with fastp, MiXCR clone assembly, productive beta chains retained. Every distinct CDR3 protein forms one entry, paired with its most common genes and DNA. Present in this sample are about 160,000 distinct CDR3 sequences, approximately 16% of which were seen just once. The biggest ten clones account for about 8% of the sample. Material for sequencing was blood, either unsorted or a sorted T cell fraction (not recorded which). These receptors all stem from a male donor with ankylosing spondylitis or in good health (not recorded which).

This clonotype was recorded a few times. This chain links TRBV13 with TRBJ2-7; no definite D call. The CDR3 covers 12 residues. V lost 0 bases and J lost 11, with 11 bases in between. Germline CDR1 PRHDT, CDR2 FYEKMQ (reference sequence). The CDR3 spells CASSLGPTIEYF. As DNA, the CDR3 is TGTGCCAGCAGCTTAGGACCTACTATTGAGTACTTC.

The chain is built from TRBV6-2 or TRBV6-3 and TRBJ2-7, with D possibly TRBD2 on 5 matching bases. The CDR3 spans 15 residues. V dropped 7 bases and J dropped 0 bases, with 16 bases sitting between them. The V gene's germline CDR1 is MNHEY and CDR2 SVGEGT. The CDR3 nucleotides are TGTGCCAGCAATAGGGCCGGGGTCCTCTCCTACGAGCAGTACTTC. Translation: CASNRAGVLSYEQYF.

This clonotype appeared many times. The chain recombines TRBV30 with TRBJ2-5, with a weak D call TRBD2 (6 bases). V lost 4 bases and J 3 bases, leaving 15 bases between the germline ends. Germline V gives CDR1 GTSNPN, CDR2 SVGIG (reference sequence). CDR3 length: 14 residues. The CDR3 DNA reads TGTGCCTGGAATCCGGGGGTTTCTAAAGAGACCCAGTACTTC. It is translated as CAWNPGVSKETQYF. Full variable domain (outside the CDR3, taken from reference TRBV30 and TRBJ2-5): SQTIHQWPATLVQPVGSPLSLECTVEGTSNPNLYWYRQAAGRGLQLLFYSVGIGQISSEVPQNLSASRPQDRQFILSSKKLLLSDSGFYLCAWNPGVSKETQYFGPGTRLLVL.

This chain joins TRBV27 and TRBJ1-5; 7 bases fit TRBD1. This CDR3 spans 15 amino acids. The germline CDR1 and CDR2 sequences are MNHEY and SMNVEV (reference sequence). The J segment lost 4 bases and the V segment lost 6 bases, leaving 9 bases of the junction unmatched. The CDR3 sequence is CASSAGDSGNQPQHF. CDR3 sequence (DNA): TGTGCCAGCAGCGCAGGGGACAGTGGAAATCAGCCCCAGCATTTT.

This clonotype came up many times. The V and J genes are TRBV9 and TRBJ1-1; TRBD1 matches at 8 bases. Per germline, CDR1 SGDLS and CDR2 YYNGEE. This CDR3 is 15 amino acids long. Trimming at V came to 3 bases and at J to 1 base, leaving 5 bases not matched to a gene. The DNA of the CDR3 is TGTGCCAGCAGCGCGGGACAGGTCCAGAACACTGAAGCTTTCTTT. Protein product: CASSAGQVQNTEAFF.

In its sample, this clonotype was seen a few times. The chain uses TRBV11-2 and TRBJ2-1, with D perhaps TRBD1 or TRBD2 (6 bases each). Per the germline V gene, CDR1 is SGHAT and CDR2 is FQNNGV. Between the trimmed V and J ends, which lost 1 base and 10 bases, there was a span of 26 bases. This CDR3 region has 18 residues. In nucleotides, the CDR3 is TGTGCCAGCAGCTTAGGTTCACTGAGGGGGGACCTGGAAGGCGAGCAGTTCTTC. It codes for CASSLGSLRGDLEGEQFF.

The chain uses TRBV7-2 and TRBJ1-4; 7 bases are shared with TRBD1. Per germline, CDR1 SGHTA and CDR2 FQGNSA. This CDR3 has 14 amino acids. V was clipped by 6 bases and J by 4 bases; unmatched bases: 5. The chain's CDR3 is CASSQDRINEKLFF. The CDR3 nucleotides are TGTGCCAGCAGTCAGGACAGGATTAATGAAAAACTGTTTTTT.

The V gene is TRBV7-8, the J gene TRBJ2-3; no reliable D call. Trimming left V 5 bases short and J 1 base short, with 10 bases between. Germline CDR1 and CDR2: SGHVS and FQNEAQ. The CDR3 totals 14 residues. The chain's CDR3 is CASSPLDRTDTQYF. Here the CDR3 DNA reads TGTGCCAGCAGCCCTCTAGACCGCACAGATACGCAGTATTTT.

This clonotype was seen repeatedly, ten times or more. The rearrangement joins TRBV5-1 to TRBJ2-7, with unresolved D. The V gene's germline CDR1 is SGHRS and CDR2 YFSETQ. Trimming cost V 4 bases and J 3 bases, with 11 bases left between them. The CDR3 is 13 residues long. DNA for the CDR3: TGCGCCAGCAGCCTGAATAACAACTACGAGCAGTACTTC. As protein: CASSLNNNYEQYF.

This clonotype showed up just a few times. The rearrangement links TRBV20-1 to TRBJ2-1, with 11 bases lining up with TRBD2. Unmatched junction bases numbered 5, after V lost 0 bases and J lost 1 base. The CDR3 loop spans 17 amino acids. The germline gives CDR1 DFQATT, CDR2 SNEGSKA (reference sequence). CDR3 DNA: TGCAGTGCTAGAGATTACGGACTAGCGGGTTCCTACAATGAGCAGTTCTTC. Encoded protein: CSARDYGLAGSYNEQFF.

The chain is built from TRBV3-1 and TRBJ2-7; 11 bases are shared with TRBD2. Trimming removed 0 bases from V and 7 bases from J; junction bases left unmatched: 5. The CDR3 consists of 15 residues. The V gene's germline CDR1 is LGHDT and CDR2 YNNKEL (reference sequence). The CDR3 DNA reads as TGTGCCAGCAGCCAAGACACTAGCGGGAGCGGTGAGCAGTACTTC. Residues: CASSQDTSGSGEQYF.

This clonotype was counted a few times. CDR3 bases: TGCAGTGCCCGGGGGCCTAGCGGAAACAATGAGCAGTTCTTC. It codes for CSARGPSGNNEQFF. The chain uses TRBV20-1 and TRBJ2-1; TRBD2 might be the D (7 bases). Deletions cut 6 bases from V and 5 bases from J, with 17 bases between. CDR1 is DFQATT and CDR2 is SNEGSKA in the germline V gene (reference sequence). This CDR3 comprises 14 residues.

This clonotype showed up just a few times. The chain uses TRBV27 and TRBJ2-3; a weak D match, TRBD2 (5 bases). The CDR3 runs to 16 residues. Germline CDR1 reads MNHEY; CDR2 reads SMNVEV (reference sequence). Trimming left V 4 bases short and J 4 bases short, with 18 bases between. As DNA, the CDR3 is TGTGCCAGCAGTTCTAATACTAGGGTCGACGCAGATACGCAGTATTTT. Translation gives CASSSNTRVDADTQYF.

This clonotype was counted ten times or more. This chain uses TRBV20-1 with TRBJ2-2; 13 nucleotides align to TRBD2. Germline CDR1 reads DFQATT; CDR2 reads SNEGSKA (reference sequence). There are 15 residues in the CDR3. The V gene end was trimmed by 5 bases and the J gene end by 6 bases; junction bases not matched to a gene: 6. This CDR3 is CSAQGTSGIAGELFF. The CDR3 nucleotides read TGCAGTGCTCAGGGGACTAGCGGGATCGCCGGGGAGCTGTTTTTT.

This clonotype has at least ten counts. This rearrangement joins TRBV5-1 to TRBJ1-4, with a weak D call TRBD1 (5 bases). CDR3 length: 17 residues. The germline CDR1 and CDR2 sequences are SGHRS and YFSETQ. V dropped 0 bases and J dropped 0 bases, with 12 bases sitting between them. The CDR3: CASSLEAGASTNEKLFF. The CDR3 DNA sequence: TGCGCCAGCAGCTTGGAGGCCGGGGCTTCAACTAATGAAAAACTGTTTTTT. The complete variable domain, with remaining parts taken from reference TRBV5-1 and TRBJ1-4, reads KAGVTQTPRYLIKTRGQQVTLSCSPISGHRSVSWYQQTPGQGLQFLFEYFSETQRNKGNFPGRFSGRQFSNSRSEMNVSTLELGDSALYLCASSLEAGASTNEKLFFGSGTQLSVL.

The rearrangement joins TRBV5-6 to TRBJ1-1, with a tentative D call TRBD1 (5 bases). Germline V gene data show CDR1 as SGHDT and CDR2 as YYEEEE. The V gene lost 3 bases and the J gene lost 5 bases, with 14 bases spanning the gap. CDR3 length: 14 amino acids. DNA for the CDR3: TGTGCCAGCAGCTCCCCAGGGCGGGGAACTGAAGCTTTCTTT. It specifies CASSSPGRGTEAFF.

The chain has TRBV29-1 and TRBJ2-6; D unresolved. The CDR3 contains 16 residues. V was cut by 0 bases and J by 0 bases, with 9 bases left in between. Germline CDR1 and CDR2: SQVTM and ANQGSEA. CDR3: CSVEDFGISGANVLTF. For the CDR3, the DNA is TGCAGCGTTGAAGATTTTGGCATCTCTGGGGCCAACGTCCTGACTTTC.

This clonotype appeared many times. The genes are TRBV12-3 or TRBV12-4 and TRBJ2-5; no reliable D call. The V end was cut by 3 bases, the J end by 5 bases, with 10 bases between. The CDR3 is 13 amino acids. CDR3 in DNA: TGTGCCAGCAGTTTCACCGGGCGCGAGACCCAGTACTTC. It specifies CASSFTGRETQYF.

The CDR3 here is CASSFQDRPKETQYF. The CDR3 DNA reads TGTGCCAGCAGCTTTCAGGACAGACCTAAAGAGACCCAGTACTTC. This chain uses TRBV7-9 with TRBJ2-5; possible D gene TRBD1, 6 bases. The CDR3 consists of 15 residues. The V end lost 3 bases, the J end lost 3 bases, and 14 bases lay between the germline ends. Germline values: CDR1 SEHNR, CDR2 FQNEAQ (reference sequence).

DNA for the CDR3: TGTGCCATCAGTGGAGTCAGGGCGGATGTAGGAATGGGGACCCAGTACTTC. Translating it yields CAISGVRADVGMGTQYF. The V call is TRBV10-3, the J call TRBJ2-5; a possible D gene is TRBD1 (5 bases). Germline lookup yields CDR1 ENHRY and CDR2 SYGVKD. V was cut by 4 bases and J by 7 bases, with 25 bases left in between. CDR3 size: 17 residues.

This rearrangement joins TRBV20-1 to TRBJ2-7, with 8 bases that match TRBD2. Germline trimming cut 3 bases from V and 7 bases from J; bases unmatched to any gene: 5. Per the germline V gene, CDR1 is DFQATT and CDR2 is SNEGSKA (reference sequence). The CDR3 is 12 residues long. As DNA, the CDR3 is TGCAGTGCTAGCGGACTAGCCTGGGAGCAGTACTTC. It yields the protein CSASGLAWEQYF.

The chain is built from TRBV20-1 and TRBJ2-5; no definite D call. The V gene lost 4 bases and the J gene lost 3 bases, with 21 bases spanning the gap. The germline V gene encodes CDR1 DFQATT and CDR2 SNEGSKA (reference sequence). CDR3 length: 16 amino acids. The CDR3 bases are TGCAGTGCTACTTCCGCTTTCTACGGGCAGAAAGAGACCCAGTACTTC. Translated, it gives CSATSAFYGQKETQYF.